This TCR beta chain was documented in a study of blood T cell repertoires in COVID-19. Data came from immunoSEQ multiplex PCR; TCRdb stores just in-frame clones and leaves some out. Here the sample spans approximately 70,000 clones, roughly 80% being singletons. The CDR3 length is 11 residues. Trimming shortened V by 3 bases and J by 4 bases, and 6 bases separated the two germline ends. The germline CDR1 and CDR2 sequences are SQVTM and ANQGSEA. This receptor was obtained from a human donor in a cohort sampled during active COVID-19. Sequences were obtained from peripheral blood. This chain joins TRBV29-1 and TRBJ2-5; no reliable D call. In DNA, the CDR3 is TGCAGCGTTGACCAGGTAGAGACCCAGTACTTC. Protein sequence: CSVDQVETQYF.